This T cell receptor beta chain was sequenced during a study of CXCR3-negative and CXCR3-positive naive CD8 T cells. It was by 5' RACE with UMI labels that the TRB cDNA libraries were prepared. TCRdb reprocessed the 5' RACE reads and stores each CDR3 protein as one record, lacking DNA. Seen in this sample are about 5,900 distinct CDR3 sequences; the ten most common clones hold 1% to 1.5%. This clonotype ranks as medium-sized (0.01 to 0.1%) in terms of frequency. The CDR3 spans 12 residues. Looked up from germline, CDR1 is LNHNV and CDR2 is YYDKDF (reference sequence). The chain carries TRBV15 and TRBJ1-1. The receptor's source is a human donor in good health. Some clones in this sample may be carry-over from other donors' samples. Sequencing was done on a sample of naive CXCR3- CD8+ T cells from blood. Sample subset: CD45RO-CCR7+CD27+CD95- naive CD8+ T cells lacking CXCR3 (TNR3-). CDR3 loop: CATSMGGTEAFF. The full variable domain, completed using reference TRBV15 and TRBJ1-1, is DAMVIQNPRYQVTQFGKPVTLSCSQTLNHNVMYWYQQKSSQAPKLLFHYYDKDFNNEADTPDNFQSRRPNTSFCFLDIRSPGLGDTAMYLCATSMGGTEAFFGQGTRLTVV.